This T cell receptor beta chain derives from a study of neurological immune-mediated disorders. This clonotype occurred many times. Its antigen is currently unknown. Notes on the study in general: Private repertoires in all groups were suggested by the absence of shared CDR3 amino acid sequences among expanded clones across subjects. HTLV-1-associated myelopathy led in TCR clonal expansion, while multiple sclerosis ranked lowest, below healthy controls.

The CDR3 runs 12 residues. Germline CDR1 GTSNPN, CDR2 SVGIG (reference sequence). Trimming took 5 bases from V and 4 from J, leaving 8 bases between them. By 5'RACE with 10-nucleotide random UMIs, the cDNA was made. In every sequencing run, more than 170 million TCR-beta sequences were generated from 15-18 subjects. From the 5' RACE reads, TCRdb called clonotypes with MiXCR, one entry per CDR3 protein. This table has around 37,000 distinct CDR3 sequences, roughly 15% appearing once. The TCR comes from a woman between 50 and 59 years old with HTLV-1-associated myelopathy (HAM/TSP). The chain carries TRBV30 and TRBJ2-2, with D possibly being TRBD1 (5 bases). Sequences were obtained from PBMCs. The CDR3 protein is CAWDSVTGELFF. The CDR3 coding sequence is TGTGCCTGGGACAGCGTCACCGGGGAGCTGTTTTTT.